This TCR beta chain was sequenced for a study of cytomegalovirus exposure and HLA in healthy donors. A word on this clone: Its antigen is not identified.

Findings and caveats of the study: Reports showed the classifier diagnosing cytomegalovirus status with high specificity and sensitivity. CMV antigen specificity of three CMV-associated chains was confirmed in vitro. Most TCR sequences proved rare, with some public TCRs found in many donors.

Using immunoSEQ multiplex PCR, the repertoire was profiled, and TCRdb retains in-frame clones only, with some absent. The repertoire holds 200,000 to 300,000 clones, approximately 87% seen once, with 2.6% in the top ten. CDR1 and CDR2 from the germline V gene are SGHKS and YYEKEE (reference sequence). V lost 7 bases to trimming and J lost 0 bases, with 8 bases between them. This CDR3 is built from 14 residues. J is TRBJ2-6 and V is TRBV5-5; TRBD1 is a possible D gene (5 bases). The clonotype comes from a man aged 18-30 years in good health and CMV-seronegative. The sequenced sample consisted of PBMCs. The CDR3 DNA reads as TGTGCCAGCGAGGACATCTCTGGGGCCAACGTCCTGACTTTC. It encodes CASEDISGANVLTF.